A single sample gave rise to the 3 T cell receptor beta chains below, sequenced in a study of blood T cell repertoires in COVID-19. The data were produced by immunoSEQ multiplex PCR, yet TCRdb's version contains in-frame clones alone and is incomplete. The sample consists of 45,000 to 50,000 clones, 80% to 90% of them appearing once. The specimen was peripheral blood. Every receptor here comes from a woman older than 75 with COVID-19, enrolled during active disease.

The rearrangement links TRBV7-2 to TRBJ1-5, with D possibly TRBD1 on 5 matching bases. The CDR3 runs to 15 residues. Trimming removed 5 bases from V and 6 bases from J, with 17 bases in between. The germline gives CDR1 SGHTA, CDR2 FQGNSA. The CDR3 region is CASSASQGLGQPQHF. The CDR3 coding sequence is TGTGCCAGCAGCGCCAGTCAGGGTTTGGGTCAGCCCCAGCATTTT.

The rearrangement uses TRBV19 and TRBJ1-1; 9 nucleotides agree with TRBD1. Per the germline V gene, CDR1 is LNHDA and CDR2 is SQIVND (reference sequence). The ends lost 4 bases at V and 4 bases at J; junction bases unmatched: 7. CDR3 length: 15 residues. The CDR3 sequence: CASSTDRGGVTEAFF. The CDR3 DNA sequence: TGTGCCAGTAGTACGGACAGGGGTGGGGTCACTGAAGCTTTCTTT.

Comment on this clone: One end of the junction is discordant with germline, which a read error may explain. The J gene is TRBJ1-1, the V gene TRBV7-2, with D tentatively TRBD1 (6 bases). Germline V gene lookup returns CDR1 SGHTA and CDR2 FQGNSA. This CDR3 is built from 14 residues. This CDR3 is CAGRGQTMNTEAFF. The CDR3 nucleotides are TGTGCCGGCAGAGGACAGACCATGAACACTGAAGCTTTCTTT.